This TCR beta chain was profiled in a study of T cell responses to AZD1222 COVID-19 vaccine. Overall study results and limits: Spike-specific TCR depth and breadth grew after two AZD1222 doses. Baseline serology detected seropositivity in only six AZD1222 recipients. Regions 160-218 and 743-854 dominated among vaccine-associated CD4 TCRs spanning spike.

Assay: immunoSEQ multiplex PCR; the TCRdb copy retains only in-frame clones and omits some. This table holds about 110,000 clones, roughly 90% found once. As concerns this clone: Its antigen is not known.

The sequences come from peripheral blood, collected on day 0 of AZD1222 vaccination. This TCR derives from an adult in good health.

The CDR3, as DNA: TGTGCCAGCAGTGACGGGGGAAGCAATCAGCCCCAGCATTTT. Translating gives CASSDGGSNQPQHF. The genes are TRBV6-1 and TRBJ1-5; possibly TRBD1 for D (5 bases). From germline, CDR1 is MNHNS and CDR2 SASEGT. There are 14 residues in the CDR3. V dropped 3 bases and J dropped 1 base, with 7 bases sitting between them.